What follows is one T cell receptor beta chain and its context. Source study methods: How many nucleated cells were present was estimated from reference gene primer amplification. Sequencing was performed with immunoSEQ multiplex PCR; in TCRdb, only in-frame clones are kept and a portion is missing. V and J calls and clone size are those listed in that table; D and trimming were worked out from the DNA. In the table there are approximately 90,000 clones, about 84% of which are singletons. The sample belongs to a study of blood T cell repertoires in COVID-19. Study context: Sites across the United States, Italy and Spain contributed samples from acute and convalescent COVID-19. T cells, B-cell-depleted T cells, or PBMCs supplied cDNA or gDNA.

The clonotype comes from a man older than 75 with active or convalescent COVID-19. The sample comprised peripheral blood.

The CDR3 here is CASSLALAGGDSYNEQFF. The CDR3 bases are TGCGCCAGCAGCTTGGCCTTAGCGGGGGGCGACTCCTACAATGAGCAGTTCTTC. This sequence joins TRBV5-1 and TRBJ2-1, with 10 bases lining up with TRBD2. After removal of 0 bases from V and 0 bases from J, the junction contained 6 bases not matched to a gene. The CDR3 is 18 amino acids. Looked up from germline, CDR1 is SGHRS and CDR2 is YFSETQ.